This TCR beta chain stems from a study of Ad26.COV2.S vaccination and SARS-CoV-2 variants. Overall study findings and caveats: Post-vaccination breadth of spike-specific CD8+ and CD4+ T cell responses was reportedly substantial.

Data came from immunoSEQ multiplex PCR; TCRdb stores just in-frame clones and leaves some out. The sample holds approximately 420,000 clones, more than 75% seen once. As to treatment: some 20 received Ad26.COV2.S at low or high dose, single or two shots; roughly five received placebo; per-sample allocation not given. Sampling was done on day 63 after the first vaccine or placebo injection. Adults aged 18-55 years in Boston included the donor. The CDR3 is made up of 13 amino acids. Germline CDR1 reads GTSNPN; CDR2 reads SVGIG (reference sequence). Trimming left V 0 bases short and J 9 bases short, with 12 bases between. Concerning this clone itself: Its antigen is still unknown.

This rearrangement joins TRBV30 to TRBJ2-1; TRBD2 might be the D (5 bases). This clonotype was obtained from a person aged 18-60 years who received the Ad26.COV2.S COVID-19 vaccine or a placebo. The starting material was peripheral blood, obtained in a trial of Ad26.COV2.S vaccine versus placebo. CDR3 in amino acids: CAWSVRSSTEQFF. For the CDR3, the DNA is TGTGCCTGGAGTGTACGTTCTAGCACTGAGCAGTTCTTC.